This T cell receptor (beta chain) derives from a study of T cell responses to AZD1222 COVID-19 vaccine. With 3 bases removed from V and 3 bases from J, the gap between germline ends came to 8 bases. CDR1 and CDR2 from the germline V gene are GTSNPN and SVGIG (reference sequence). CDR3 size: 13 residues. Points on this clone: Its antigen is not identified.

Notes on the study in general: Of the AZD1222 recipients, only 5 to 7 were seropositive at baseline. Among the donors, most were white British and more were female, and clonal diversity was possibly underestimated.

The assay was immunoSEQ multiplex PCR, and TCRdb's table has in-frame clones only and misses some. The sample includes under 150,000 clones, more than 75% of them seen just once. This receptor was identified in an adult in good health. The material sequenced was peripheral blood, taken on day 0 of MenACWY control vaccination. This chain links TRBV30 with TRBJ1-4, with a possible D match to TRBD1 (6 bases). The CDR3 bases are TGTGCCTGGAGACAGGGTCCTAATGAAAAACTGTTTTTT. Translation gives CAWRQGPNEKLFF.